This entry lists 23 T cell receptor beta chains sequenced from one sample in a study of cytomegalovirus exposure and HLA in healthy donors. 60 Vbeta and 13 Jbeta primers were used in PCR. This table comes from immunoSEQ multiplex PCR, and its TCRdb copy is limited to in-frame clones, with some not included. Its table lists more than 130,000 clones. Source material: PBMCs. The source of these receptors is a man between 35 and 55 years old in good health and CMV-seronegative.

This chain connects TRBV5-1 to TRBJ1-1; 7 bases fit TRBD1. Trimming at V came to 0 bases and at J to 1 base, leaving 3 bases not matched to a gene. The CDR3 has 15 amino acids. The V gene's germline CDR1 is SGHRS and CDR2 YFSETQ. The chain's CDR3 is CASSLAGQTNTEAFF. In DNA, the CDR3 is TGCGCCAGCAGCTTGGCGGGACAGACGAACACTGAAGCTTTCTTT.

The CDR3 nucleotides are TGTGCCAGCAGCGTCACAGGGAGTCCTGCAACTAATGAAAAACTGTTTTTT. Protein: CASSVTGSPATNEKLFF. The V and J genes are TRBV9 and TRBJ1-4; maybe TRBD1 (6 bases). Trimming took off 2 bases at V and 0 bases at J, with 14 bases between the two ends. The CDR3 extends over 17 amino acids. CDR1 is SGDLS, CDR2 YYNGEE, per germline.

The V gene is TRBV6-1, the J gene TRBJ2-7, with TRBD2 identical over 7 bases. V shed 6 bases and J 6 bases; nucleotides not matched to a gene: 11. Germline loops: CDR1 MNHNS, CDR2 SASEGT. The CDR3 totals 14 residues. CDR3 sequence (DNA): TGTGCCAGCAGGAATCCCAGGGAGGGGAGCGAGCAGTACTTC. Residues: CASRNPREGSEQYF.

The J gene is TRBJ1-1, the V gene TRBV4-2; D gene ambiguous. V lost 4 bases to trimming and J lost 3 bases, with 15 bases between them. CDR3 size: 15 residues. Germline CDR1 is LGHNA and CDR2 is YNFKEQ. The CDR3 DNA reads TGTGCCAGCAGCCCAACGGACTGGGAGCACACTGAAGCTTTCTTT. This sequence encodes CASSPTDWEHTEAFF.

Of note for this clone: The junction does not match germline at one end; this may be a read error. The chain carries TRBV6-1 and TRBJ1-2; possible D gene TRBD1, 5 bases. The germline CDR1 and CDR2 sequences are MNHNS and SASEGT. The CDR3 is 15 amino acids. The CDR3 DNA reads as TGTGCCAGCAGCGAAGCGACGGGGGGTAAAGCTGGCTGCACCTTC. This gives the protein CASSEATGGKAGCTF.

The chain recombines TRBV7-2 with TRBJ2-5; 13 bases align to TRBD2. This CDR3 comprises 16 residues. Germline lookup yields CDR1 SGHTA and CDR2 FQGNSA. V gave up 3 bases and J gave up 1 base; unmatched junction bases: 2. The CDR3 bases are TGTGCCAGCAGCTTCGGACTAGCGGGGGCCCAAGAGACCCAGTACTTC. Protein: CASSFGLAGAQETQYF.

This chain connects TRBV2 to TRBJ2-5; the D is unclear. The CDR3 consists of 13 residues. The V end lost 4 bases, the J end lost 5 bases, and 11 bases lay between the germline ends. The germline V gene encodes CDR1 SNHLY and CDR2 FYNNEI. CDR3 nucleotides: TGTGCCAGCAGTGGCTCGCAACTGGAGACCCAGTACTTC. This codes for CASSGSQLETQYF.

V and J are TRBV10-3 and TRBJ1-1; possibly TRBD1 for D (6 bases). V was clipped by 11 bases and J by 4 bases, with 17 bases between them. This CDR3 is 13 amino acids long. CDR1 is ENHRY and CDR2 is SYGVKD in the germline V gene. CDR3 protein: CAALGTIGTEAFF. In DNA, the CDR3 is TGTGCCGCGTTAGGGACAATTGGCACTGAAGCTTTCTTT.

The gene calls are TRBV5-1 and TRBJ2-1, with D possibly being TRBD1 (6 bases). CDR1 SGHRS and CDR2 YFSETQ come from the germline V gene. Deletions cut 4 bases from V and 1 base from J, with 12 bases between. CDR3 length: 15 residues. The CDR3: CASSPGTGSYNEQFF. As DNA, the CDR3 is TGCGCCAGCAGCCCCGGCACAGGGTCCTACAATGAGCAGTTCTTC.

The CDR3 protein is CAIKRDLNEKLFF. CDR3 nucleotide sequence: TGTGCCATCAAGCGCGACCTTAATGAAAAACTGTTTTTT. This chain links TRBV10-3 with TRBJ1-4; D uncertain. The germline gives CDR1 ENHRY, CDR2 SYGVKD. This CDR3 has 13 amino acids. V lost 7 bases and J lost 4, with 10 bases in between.

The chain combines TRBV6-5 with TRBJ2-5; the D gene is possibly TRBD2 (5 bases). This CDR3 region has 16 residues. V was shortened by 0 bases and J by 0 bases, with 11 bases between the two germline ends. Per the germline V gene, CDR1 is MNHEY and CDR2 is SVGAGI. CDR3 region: CASSYSRLRHQETQYF. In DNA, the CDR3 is TGTGCCAGCAGTTACTCTCGACTACGCCACCAAGAGACCCAGTACTTC.

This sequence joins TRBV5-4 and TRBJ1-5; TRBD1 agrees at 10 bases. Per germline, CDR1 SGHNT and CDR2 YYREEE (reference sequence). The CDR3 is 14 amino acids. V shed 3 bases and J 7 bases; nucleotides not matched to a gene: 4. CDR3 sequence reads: CASSSGTGEQPQHF. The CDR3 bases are TGTGCCAGCAGCTCCGGGACAGGGGAACAGCCCCAGCATTTT.

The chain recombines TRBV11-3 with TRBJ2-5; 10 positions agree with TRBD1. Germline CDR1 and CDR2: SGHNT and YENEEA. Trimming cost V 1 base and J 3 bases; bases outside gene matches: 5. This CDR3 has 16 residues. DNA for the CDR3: TGTGCCAGCAGCTTAGGATTTGGGACAGGGGAAGAGACCCAGTACTTC. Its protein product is CASSLGFGTGEETQYF.

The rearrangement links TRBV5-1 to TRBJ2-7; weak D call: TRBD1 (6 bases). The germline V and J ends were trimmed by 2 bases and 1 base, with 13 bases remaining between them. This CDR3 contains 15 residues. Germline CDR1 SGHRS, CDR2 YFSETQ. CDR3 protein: CASSFSGTPSYEQYF. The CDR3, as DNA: TGCGCCAGCAGCTTCTCTGGGACACCGTCCTACGAGCAGTACTTC.

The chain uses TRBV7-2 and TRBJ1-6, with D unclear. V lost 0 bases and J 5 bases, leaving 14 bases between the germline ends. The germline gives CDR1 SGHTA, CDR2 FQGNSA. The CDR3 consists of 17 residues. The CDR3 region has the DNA TGTGCCAGCAGCTTAGCGCGGAGAGCCCCGGATAATTCACCCCTCCACTTT. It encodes CASSLARRAPDNSPLHF.

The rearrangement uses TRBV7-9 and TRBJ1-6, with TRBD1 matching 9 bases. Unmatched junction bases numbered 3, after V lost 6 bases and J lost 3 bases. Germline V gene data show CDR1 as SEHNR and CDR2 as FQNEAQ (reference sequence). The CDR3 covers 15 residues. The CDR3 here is CASRGQGSYNSPLHF. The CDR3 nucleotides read TGTGCCAGCAGAGGACAGGGGAGCTATAATTCACCCCTCCACTTT.

DNA of the CDR3: TGTGCCAGCAGTGAACTAGGAAACACCGGGGAGCTGTTTTTT. Translating it yields CASSELGNTGELFF. V is TRBV6-4 and J is TRBJ2-2; the D gene is possibly TRBD2 (5 bases). From germline, CDR1 is MRHNA and CDR2 SNTAGT. V lost 3 bases and J 2 bases, leaving 7 bases between the germline ends. The CDR3 totals 14 residues.

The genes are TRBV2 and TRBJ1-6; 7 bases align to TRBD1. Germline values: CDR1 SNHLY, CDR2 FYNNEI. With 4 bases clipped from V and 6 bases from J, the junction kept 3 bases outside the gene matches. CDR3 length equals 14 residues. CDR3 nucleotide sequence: TGTGCCAGCAGTGCTGACAGGGCTAATTCACCCCTCCACTTT. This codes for CASSADRANSPLHF.

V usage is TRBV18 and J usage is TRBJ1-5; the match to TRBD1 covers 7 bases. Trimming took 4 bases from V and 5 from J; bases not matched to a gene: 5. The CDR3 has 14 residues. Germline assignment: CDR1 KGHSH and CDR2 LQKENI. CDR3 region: CASSRDSPDQPQHF. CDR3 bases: TGTGCCAGCTCACGGGACAGCCCGGATCAGCCCCAGCATTTT.

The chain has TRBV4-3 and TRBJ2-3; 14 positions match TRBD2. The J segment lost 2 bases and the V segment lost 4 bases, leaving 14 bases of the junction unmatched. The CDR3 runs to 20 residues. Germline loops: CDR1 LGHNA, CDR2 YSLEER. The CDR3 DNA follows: TGCGCCAGCAGCCTCGATTTGATCCGGACTAGCGGGGGGTACACAGATACGCAGTATTTT. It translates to CASSLDLIRTSGGYTDTQYF.

The CDR3 DNA reads as TGTGCCAGCATAGAGGGGGCCGAGGCGAGCTATGGCTACACCTTC. Amino acids: CASIEGAEASYGYTF. The gene calls are TRBV28 and TRBJ1-2; TRBD1 matches 7 bases. V was clipped by 7 bases and J by 4 bases; unmatched bases: 12. The germline V gene has CDR1 MDHEN and CDR2 SYDVKM. The CDR3 loop spans 15 amino acids.

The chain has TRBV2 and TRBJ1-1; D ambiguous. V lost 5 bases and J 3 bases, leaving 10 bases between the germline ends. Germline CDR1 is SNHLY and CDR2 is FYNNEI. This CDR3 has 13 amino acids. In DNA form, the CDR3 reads TGTGCCAGCAGTCCTCCTCCTTACACTGAAGCTTTCTTT. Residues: CASSPPPYTEAFF.

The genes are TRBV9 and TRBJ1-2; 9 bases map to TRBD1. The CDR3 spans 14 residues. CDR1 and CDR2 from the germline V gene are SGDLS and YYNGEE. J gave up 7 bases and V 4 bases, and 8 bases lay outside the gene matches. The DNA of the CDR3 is TGTGCCAGCAGCATAAATACAGGGGGCGGTGGCTACACCTTC. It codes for CASSINTGGGGYTF.